One and the same sample provided the 9 T cell receptor beta chains below, sequenced in a study of vaccination and CD4 T cells after COVID-19. Sequencing of the DNA from cultured CD4+ T cells was carried out with the Oncomine TCR Beta short-read assay. TCRdb processed the PCR reads anew with MiXCR; each CDR3 protein has one entry. Of fewer than 25,000 distinct CDR3 sequences in the sample, approximately 38% were seen once. Their target antigens are unknown. This sample's time point: late sampling 161 to 241 days after vaccination in a few convalescent patients. Treatment meaning: approximately nine-day PBMC culture with coronavirus spike peptide pools or control peptides (ViraFEST assay). The source material was CD4+ T cells from blood, cultured in vitro, sampled about 7 months after SARS-CoV-2 vaccination. The receptors come from a human donor who had recovered from COVID-19.

The CDR3 DNA is TGTGCCAGCAGCTTACTAGCGGGAGGTCTCGGGGAGCTGTTTTTT. This sequence encodes CASSLLAGGLGELFF. This chain joins TRBV7-2 and TRBJ2-2; 11 nucleotides line up with TRBD2. The junction had 3 bases not matched to a gene; V was cut back by 2 bases and J by 7 bases. There are 15 residues in the CDR3. CDR1 is SGHTA, CDR2 FQGNSA, per germline.

V and J are TRBV5-1 and TRBJ2-5; D is uncertain. Germline V gene lookup returns CDR1 SGHRS and CDR2 YFSETQ. V gave up 0 bases and J gave up 5 bases, with 11 bases separating them. The CDR3 has 14 amino acids. CDR3 loop: CASSLDVRSETQYF. In DNA form, the CDR3 reads TGCGCCAGCAGCTTGGATGTCCGAAGTGAGACCCAGTACTTC.

The chain carries TRBV20-1 and TRBJ2-1; no firm D call. The CDR3 sequence is 11 residues long. The V gene's germline CDR1 is DFQATT and CDR2 SNEGSKA (reference sequence). Trimming removed 1 base from V and 7 bases from J, with 5 bases in between. The CDR3 protein is CSARADNEQFF. CDR3 nucleotide sequence: TGCAGTGCTAGAGCTGATAATGAGCAGTTCTTC.

This chain joins TRBV15 and TRBJ2-5; 13 nucleotides agree with TRBD2. J was trimmed by 7 bases and V by 2 bases; bases with no gene match: 7. Per the germline V gene, CDR1 is LNHNV and CDR2 is YYDKDF (reference sequence). The CDR3 contains 16 residues. CDR3 nucleotides: TGTGCCACCAGCAGACCGAGGACTAGCGGGAGTGGGACCCAGTACTTC. Protein: CATSRPRTSGSGTQYF.

The rearrangement joins TRBV25-1 to TRBJ2-7; 8 positions agree with TRBD2. Unmatched junction bases numbered 5, after V lost 2 bases and J lost 5 bases. The CDR3 is 14 amino acids. CDR1 is MGHDK, CDR2 SYGVNS, per germline. This chain's CDR3 is CASSEHGGAHEQYF. In nucleotides, the CDR3 is TGTGCCAGCAGTGAACACGGGGGGGCCCACGAGCAGTACTTC.

The chain carries TRBV11-3 and TRBJ1-6, with a tentative D call TRBD1 (5 bases). In germline, CDR1 is SGHNT, CDR2 YENEEA. This CDR3 has 14 residues. V shed 5 bases and J shed 4 bases, with 9 bases lying between them. CDR3 in DNA: TGTGCCAGCAGCGACGGGGGGTATAATTCACCCCTCCACTTT. Translating it yields CASSDGGYNSPLHF.

V and J are TRBV19 and TRBJ1-5; possible D gene TRBD1, 5 bases. With 5 bases removed from V and 3 bases from J, the gap between germline ends came to 14 bases. The germline CDR1 and CDR2 sequences are LNHDA and SQIVND (reference sequence). This CDR3 comprises 15 residues. The CDR3 DNA reads as TGTGCCAGTAGTCCGTATACAGGACTCAATCAGCCCCAGCATTTT. It encodes CASSPYTGLNQPQHF.

This clonotype appeared a few times. The CDR3 DNA reads as TGTGCCAGCAGTGCCGGACAGGGAATGAACACTGAAGCTTTCTTT. Its protein is CASSAGQGMNTEAFF. The genes are TRBV25-1 and TRBJ1-1; 8 nucleotides agree with TRBD1. Losses at the gene ends were 4 bases for V and 0 bases for J; bases not matched to a gene: 4. Germline V CDR1 and CDR2: MGHDK, SYGVNS. CDR3 length: 15 residues.

The CDR3 loop is CASSEVSGTHYEQYF. Written as DNA, the CDR3 is TGTGCCAGCAGTGAAGTTAGCGGGACACACTACGAGCAGTACTTC. The chain joins TRBV6-1 to TRBJ2-7, with 8 bases fitting TRBD2. The CDR3 contains 15 residues. Germline V CDR1 and CDR2: MNHNS, SASEGT. Trimming removed 1 base from V and 3 bases from J; junction bases left unmatched: 5.